Each of the 31 T cell receptor beta chains below was sequenced from the same sample in a study of blood T cell repertoires in COVID-19. Clones were read by immunoSEQ multiplex PCR, and TCRdb kept only the in-frame ones, dropping some. The sample includes 310,000 or so clones, 87% of them seen just once. The sample comprised PBMCs or T cells enriched from blood (not recorded which). The source is a woman between 18 and 29 years old who had recovered from COVID-19.

The chain combines TRBV7-8 with TRBJ2-3; possible D gene TRBD1, 6 bases. V lost 1 base and J lost 5, with 13 bases in between. Germline CDR1 reads SGHVS; CDR2 reads FQNEAQ. There are 15 residues in the CDR3. The CDR3 DNA sequence: TGTGCCAGCAGCTTAGTGGCCAGGGGAGAAGATACGCAGTATTTT. It codes for CASSLVARGEDTQYF.

The chain joins TRBV27 to TRBJ1-3, with TRBD1 as a possible D gene (6 bases). The CDR3 runs to 15 residues. Trimming stripped 6 bases from V and 2 bases from J, with 14 bases between. Germline CDR1 and CDR2: MNHEY and SMNVEV (reference sequence). DNA for the CDR3: TGTGCCAGCAGATGGGACATCCAGACTGGAAACACCATATATTTT. Its translation: CASRWDIQTGNTIYF.

The chain recombines TRBV6-2 or TRBV6-3 with TRBJ1-2, with 7 bases that match TRBD1. Per the germline V gene, CDR1 is MNHEY and CDR2 is SVGEGT. Trimming took 3 bases from V and 8 from J; bases not matched to a gene: 9. The CDR3 sequence is 14 residues long. The CDR3 spells CASSYSNRGGGYTF. Here the CDR3 DNA reads TGTGCCAGCAGTTATAGTAACAGGGGCGGAGGCTACACCTTC.

This rearrangement joins TRBV19 to TRBJ1-5; 7 nucleotides line up with TRBD1. Germline CDR1 and CDR2: LNHDA and SQIVND (reference sequence). The CDR3 contains 14 residues. V shed 6 bases, J shed 0 bases, and the junction held 2 bases outside the gene matches. In DNA, the CDR3 is TGTGCCAGTAGAGGGACAGATAGCAATCAGCCCCAGCATTTT. Amino acids: CASRGTDSNQPQHF. Combining the CDR3 with reference TRBV19 and TRBJ1-5 gives the whole variable domain DGGITQSPKYLFRKEGQNVTLSCEQNLNHDAMYWYRQDPGQGLRLIYYSQIVNDFQKGDIAEGYSVSREKKESFPLTVTSAQKNPTAFYLCASRGTDSNQPQHFGDGTRLSIL.

This chain links TRBV12-3 or TRBV12-4 with TRBJ1-1; D call uncertain. The CDR3 consists of 13 residues. Trimming took off 4 bases at V and 4 bases at J, with 10 bases between the two ends. The CDR3 DNA follows: TGTGCCAGCAGTTGGGTGAGAGGCACTGAAGCTTTCTTT. It translates to CASSWVRGTEAFF.

This clone was counted a few times. V is TRBV7-2 and J is TRBJ2-7, with 12 bases lining up with TRBD2. The CDR3 is made up of 16 amino acids. Germline loops: CDR1 SGHTA, CDR2 FQGNSA. The ends lost 1 base at V and 6 bases at J; junction bases unmatched: 7. The CDR3 loop is CASSLDLAGGLSEQYF. In DNA, the CDR3 is TGTGCCAGCAGCTTAGATCTAGCGGGAGGGCTCTCCGAGCAGTACTTC.

The chain uses TRBV9 and TRBJ2-2; TRBD1 matches 7 bases. Germline V gives CDR1 SGDLS, CDR2 YYNGEE. V was clipped by 0 bases and J by 4 bases; unmatched bases: 6. The CDR3 has 16 residues. The DNA for the CDR3 is TGTGCCAGCAGCGTAGAGGGGGCGACTTTCACCGGGGAGCTGTTTTTT. Protein: CASSVEGATFTGELFF.

The gene calls are TRBV2 and TRBJ2-3, with D maybe TRBD1 (6 bases). The CDR3 length is 15 residues. Germline V gene lookup returns CDR1 SNHLY and CDR2 FYNNEI. Trimming stripped 3 bases from V and 4 bases from J, with 14 bases between. The CDR3 loop reads CASSDTSQGPDTQYF. As DNA, the CDR3 is TGTGCCAGCAGTGATACCTCCCAGGGGCCAGATACGCAGTATTTT.

The genes are TRBV11-2 and TRBJ2-1; 15 nucleotides line up with TRBD2. Germline V lookup: CDR1 SGHAT, CDR2 FQNNGV. V trimming: 5 bases; J trimming: 9 bases; junction bases outside the gene matches: 5. This CDR3 region has 15 residues. The DNA for the CDR3 is TGTGCCAGCAGCCCCTGGACTAGCGGGGGGGGTGAGCAGTTCTTC. It codes for CASSPWTSGGGEQFF. Variable domain in full (rest from reference TRBV11-2 and TRBJ2-1): EAGVAQSPRYKIIEKRQSVAFWCNPISGHATLYWYQQILGQGPKLLIQFQNNGVVDDSQLPKDRFSAERLKGVDSTLKIQPAKLEDSAVYLCASSPWTSGGGEQFFGPGTRLTVL.

The chain is built from TRBV28 and TRBJ2-3; TRBD1 agrees at 7 bases. Germline V lookup: CDR1 MDHEN, CDR2 SYDVKM. With 6 bases clipped from V and 12 bases from J, the junction kept 9 bases outside the gene matches. The CDR3 consists of 12 residues. The DNA of the CDR3 is TGTGCCAGCAGACTAGGGACAGACGCACAGTATTTT. As protein: CASRLGTDAQYF. Together with reference TRBV28 and TRBJ2-3, the CDR3 gives the full variable domain: DVKVTQSSRYLVKRTGEKVFLECVQDMDHENMFWYRQDPGLGLRLIYFSYDVKMKEKGDIPEGYSVSREKKERFSLILESASTNQTSMYLCASRLGTDAQYFGPGTRLTVL.

This clone is a singleton in its sample. The chain links TRBV19 to TRBJ1-2; D ambiguous. Trimming left V 1 base short and J 2 bases short, with 14 bases between. Germline V CDR1 and CDR2: LNHDA, SQIVND (reference sequence). This CDR3 contains 16 residues. The CDR3 spells CASSIGAGRENYGYTF. The CDR3, as DNA: TGTGCCAGTAGTATAGGGGCTGGACGGGAGAACTATGGCTACACCTTC.

This clone was observed a single time. The chain links TRBV7-8 to TRBJ2-1, with 8 nucleotides matching TRBD1. Trimming removed 8 bases from V and 3 bases from J; junction bases left unmatched: 6. The CDR3 spans 14 residues. Germline assignment: CDR1 SGHVS and CDR2 FQNEAQ. The CDR3 nucleotides read TGTGCCAGCTCGGCCGACAGGGGCTACAATGAGCAGTTCTTC. This codes for CASSADRGYNEQFF. The full variable domain, with the rest looked up from reference TRBV7-8 and TRBJ2-1, is GAGVSQSPRYKVAKRGQDVALRCDPISGHVSLFWYQQALGQGPEFLTYFQNEAQLDKSGLPSDRFFAERPEGSVSTLKIQRTQQEDSAVYLCASSADRGYNEQFFGPGTRLTVL.

This clone was recorded once. The chain has TRBV10-1 and TRBJ2-6; D may be TRBD1 (5 bases). Trimming left V 2 bases short and J 0 bases short, with 14 bases between. The CDR3 length is 18 residues. The V gene's germline CDR1 is WNHNN and CDR2 SYGVQD (reference sequence). The CDR3 protein is CASSELWTSLSGANVLTF. CDR3 sequence (DNA): TGCGCCAGCAGTGAGCTTTGGACATCCCTCTCTGGGGCCAACGTCCTGACTTTC.

This clone has just one count. This chain joins TRBV28 and TRBJ2-7; the D gene is possibly TRBD2 (5 bases). Germline V gene data show CDR1 as MDHEN and CDR2 as SYDVKM. The length of the CDR3 is 14 residues. V dropped 10 bases and J dropped 0 bases, with 16 bases sitting between them. The DNA of the CDR3 is TGTGCCACCACCGGAGAGGGAATCTCCTACGAGCAGTACTTC. Its protein is CATTGEGISYEQYF.

The chain recombines TRBV27 with TRBJ1-4; the match to TRBD1 covers 7 bases. The CDR3 has 13 amino acids. The germline V gene has CDR1 MNHEY and CDR2 SMNVEV (reference sequence). V lost 4 bases and J lost 8; bases outside the gene matches: 4. The CDR3 DNA reads as TGTGCCAGCAGTTCACAGGGGATGGAAAAACTGTTTTTT. This codes for CASSSQGMEKLFF.

The chain employs TRBV7-3 and TRBJ1-1; 9 bases agree with TRBD1. The CDR3 loop spans 14 amino acids. J gave up 8 bases and V 3 bases, and 7 bases lay outside the gene matches. CDR1 is SGHTA and CDR2 is FQGTGA in the germline V gene. The CDR3 region has the DNA TGTGCCAGCAGCTTCTCGGGACAGGGTTCCGAAGCTTTCTTT. Amino acids: CASSFSGQGSEAFF.

This clone was recorded a few times. The rearrangement uses TRBV4-1 and TRBJ2-3; the D gene is possibly TRBD2 (6 bases). Germline CDR1 reads MGHRA; CDR2 reads YSYEKL. The V end was cut by 2 bases, the J end by 8 bases, with 20 bases between. The CDR3 sequence is 16 residues long. The CDR3 loop is CASSQLPGLRGGTQYF. CDR3 sequence (DNA): TGCGCCAGCAGCCAACTACCGGGACTTAGGGGCGGTACGCAGTATTTT.

J is TRBJ2-7 and V is TRBV28, with TRBD1 identical over 8 bases. The CDR3 loop spans 15 amino acids. V shed 8 bases, J shed 6 bases, and the junction held 15 bases outside the gene matches. Germline values: CDR1 MDHEN, CDR2 SYDVKM. The CDR3 reads CASGYSDREVGEQYF. CDR3 coding DNA: TGTGCCAGCGGTTATTCGGACAGGGAGGTAGGCGAGCAGTACTTC.

The chain is built from TRBV9 and TRBJ2-5, with 8 bases lining up with TRBD2. The length of the CDR3 is 18 residues. Germline CDR1 SGDLS, CDR2 YYNGEE. Trimming cost V 0 bases and J 2 bases; bases outside gene matches: 12. CDR3 DNA sequence: TGTGCCAGCAGCGTAGCTGCGGAAACTAGCGGCTTACAAGAGACCCAGTACTTC. Amino acid sequence: CASSVAAETSGLQETQYF.

The chain uses TRBV19 and TRBJ1-5; D is perhaps TRBD1 (5 bases). The CDR3 contains 16 residues. The germline CDR1 and CDR2 sequences are LNHDA and SQIVND (reference sequence). V was trimmed by 3 bases and J by 0 bases, leaving 12 bases between them. CDR3 loop: CASSIWTRNSNQPQHF. The DNA of the CDR3 is TGTGCCAGTAGTATCTGGACAAGAAATAGCAATCAGCCCCAGCATTTT.

This chain links TRBV27 with TRBJ1-1; D not resolved. The CDR3 contains 14 residues. Trimming took 2 bases from V and 4 from J, leaving 11 bases between them. Per the germline V gene, CDR1 is MNHEY and CDR2 is SMNVEV (reference sequence). The CDR3 sequence: CASSLEGPPTEAFF. The CDR3 nucleotides read TGTGCCAGCAGTTTAGAGGGTCCACCCACTGAAGCTTTCTTT.

The chain combines TRBV19 with TRBJ1-1; tentatively, D is TRBD1 (6 bases). The germline V gene has CDR1 LNHDA and CDR2 SQIVND (reference sequence). The V gene lost 3 bases and the J gene lost 2 bases, with 28 bases spanning the gap. The CDR3 totals 20 residues. CDR3 loop: CASSIFAGASLTTQNTEAFF. DNA of the CDR3: TGTGCCAGTAGTATCTTCGCAGGGGCCTCACTAACAACTCAAAACACTGAAGCTTTCTTT.

This chain uses TRBV2 with TRBJ2-1, with a possible D match to TRBD1 (6 bases). CDR3 length: 11 residues. V shed 8 bases and J shed 8 bases, with 10 bases lying between them. CDR1 SNHLY and CDR2 FYNNEI come from the germline V gene. The CDR3 loop reads CASGTRHEQFF. Here the CDR3 DNA reads TGTGCCAGCGGGACACGACATGAGCAGTTCTTC.

This rearrangement joins TRBV25-1 to TRBJ2-7, with D possibly TRBD1 on 6 matching bases. V was trimmed by 5 bases and J by 1 base, leaving 12 bases between them. This CDR3 contains 14 residues. From germline, CDR1 is MGHDK and CDR2 SYGVNS. For the CDR3, the DNA is TGTGCCAGCAGTCGCCGAGGGGGTTCCTACGAGCAGTACTTC. It is translated as CASSRRGGSYEQYF.

The chain links TRBV12-3 or TRBV12-4 to TRBJ2-2; D unresolved. CDR3 size: 13 residues. The V and J ends lost 6 bases and 5 bases respectively, with 10 bases between them. The CDR3 loop reads CASRAVPTGELFF. Here the CDR3 DNA reads TGTGCCAGCAGGGCCGTCCCGACCGGGGAGCTGTTTTTT.

This sequence joins TRBV7-9 and TRBJ1-2; D not resolved. Germline lookup yields CDR1 SEHNR and CDR2 FQNEAQ (reference sequence). Deletions cut 2 bases from V and 6 bases from J, with 13 bases between. This CDR3 has 14 amino acids. CDR3 protein: CASSLTVQVDGYTF. The CDR3 region has the DNA TGTGCCAGCAGCTTAACGGTCCAGGTAGATGGCTACACCTTC.

The rearrangement joins TRBV14 to TRBJ1-1; D unresolved. In germline, CDR1 is SGHDN, CDR2 FVKESK. V lost 0 bases to trimming and J lost 5 bases, with 7 bases between them. This CDR3 has 13 residues. The CDR3 region is CASSQDRETEAFF. The CDR3 nucleotides read TGTGCCAGCAGCCAAGACCGGGAAACTGAAGCTTTCTTT.

In this sample, this clone turned up many times. The gene calls are TRBV30 and TRBJ1-2; no definite D call. V was pared by 2 bases and J by 5 bases, with 12 bases between. The CDR3 sequence is 13 residues long. Germline V gene data show CDR1 as GTSNPN and CDR2 as SVGIG (reference sequence). CDR3 nucleotides: TGTGCCTGGAGTTGTGGTAGAGGGTATGGCTACACCTTC. Its protein is CAWSCGRGYGYTF.

This chain uses TRBV19 with TRBJ1-2, with 8 bases matching TRBD1. The V gene end was trimmed by 4 bases and the J gene end by 8 bases; junction bases not matched to a gene: 9. Per germline, CDR1 LNHDA and CDR2 SQIVND (reference sequence). CDR3 length: 14 amino acids. This CDR3 is CASSKIDRGDGYTF. In nucleotides, the CDR3 is TGTGCCAGTAGTAAAATCGACAGGGGTGACGGCTACACCTTC.

The chain has TRBV18 and TRBJ1-2; D is unclear. V shed 3 bases and J shed 4 bases, with 6 bases lying between them. The CDR3 is 12 amino acids. Germline V gives CDR1 KGHSH, CDR2 LQKENI. The CDR3 is CASSPYSYGYTF. CDR3 nucleotides: TGTGCCAGCTCACCCTACAGCTATGGCTACACCTTC.

This chain links TRBV6-5 with TRBJ2-1; the D is unclear. The CDR3 spans 16 residues. Germline CDR1 and CDR2: MNHEY and SVGAGI. The V end was cut by 4 bases, the J end by 3 bases, with 16 bases between. Written as DNA, the CDR3 is TGTGCCAGCAGTTCCGAGGCCAACCCTCTCTACAATGAGCAGTTCTTC. Protein: CASSSEANPLYNEQFF.